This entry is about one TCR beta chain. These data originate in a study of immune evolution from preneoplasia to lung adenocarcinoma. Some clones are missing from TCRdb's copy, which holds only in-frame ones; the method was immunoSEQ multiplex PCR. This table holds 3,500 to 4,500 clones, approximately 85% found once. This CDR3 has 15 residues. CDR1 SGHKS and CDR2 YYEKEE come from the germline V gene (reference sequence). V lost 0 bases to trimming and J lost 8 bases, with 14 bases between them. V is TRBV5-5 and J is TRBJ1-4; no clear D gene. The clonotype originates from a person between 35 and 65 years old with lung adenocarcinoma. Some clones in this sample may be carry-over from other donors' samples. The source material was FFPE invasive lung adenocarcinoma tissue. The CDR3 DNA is TGTGCCAGCAGCTTGGTGGTAGGGCCGATGGAAAAACTGTTTTTT. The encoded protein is CASSLVVGPMEKLFF.